This TCR beta chain was identified in a study of CD8 T cells in Susac syndrome. When the RNA was reverse transcribed, random hexamers were used with an input of roughly 0.45 to 1 ug. TCRdb fed the immunoSEQ multiplex PCR reads into MiXCR, producing one record per CDR3 protein. The sample holds some 190,000 distinct CDR3 sequences, 85% to 95% seen once. The CDR3 has 11 residues. Trimming stripped 6 bases from V and 7 bases from J, with 13 bases between. The germline V gene has CDR1 DFQATT and CDR2 SNEGSKA (reference sequence). This rearrangement joins TRBV20-1 to TRBJ2-7; tentatively, D is TRBD1 or TRBD2 (5 bases each). Sample: CD4+ T cells from PBMCs. The TCR comes from a human donor in good health. CDR3: CSARGVEEQYV. Here the CDR3 DNA reads TGCAGTGCCCGAGGGGTGGAGGAGCAGTACGTC.